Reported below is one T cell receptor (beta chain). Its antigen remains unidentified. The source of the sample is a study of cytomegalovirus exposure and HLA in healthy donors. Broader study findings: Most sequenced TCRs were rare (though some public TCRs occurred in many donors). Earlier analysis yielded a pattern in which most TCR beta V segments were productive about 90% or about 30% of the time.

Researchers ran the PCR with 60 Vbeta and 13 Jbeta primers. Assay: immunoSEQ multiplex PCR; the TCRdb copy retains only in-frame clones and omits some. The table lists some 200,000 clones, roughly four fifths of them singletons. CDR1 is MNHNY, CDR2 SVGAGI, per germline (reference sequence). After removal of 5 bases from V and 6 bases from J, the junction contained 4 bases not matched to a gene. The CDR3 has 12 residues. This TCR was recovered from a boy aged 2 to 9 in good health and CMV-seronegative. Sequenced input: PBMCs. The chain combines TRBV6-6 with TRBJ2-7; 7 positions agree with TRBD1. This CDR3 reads CASSPRQGEQYF. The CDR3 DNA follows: TGTGCCAGCAGTCCACGACAGGGCGAGCAGTACTTC.